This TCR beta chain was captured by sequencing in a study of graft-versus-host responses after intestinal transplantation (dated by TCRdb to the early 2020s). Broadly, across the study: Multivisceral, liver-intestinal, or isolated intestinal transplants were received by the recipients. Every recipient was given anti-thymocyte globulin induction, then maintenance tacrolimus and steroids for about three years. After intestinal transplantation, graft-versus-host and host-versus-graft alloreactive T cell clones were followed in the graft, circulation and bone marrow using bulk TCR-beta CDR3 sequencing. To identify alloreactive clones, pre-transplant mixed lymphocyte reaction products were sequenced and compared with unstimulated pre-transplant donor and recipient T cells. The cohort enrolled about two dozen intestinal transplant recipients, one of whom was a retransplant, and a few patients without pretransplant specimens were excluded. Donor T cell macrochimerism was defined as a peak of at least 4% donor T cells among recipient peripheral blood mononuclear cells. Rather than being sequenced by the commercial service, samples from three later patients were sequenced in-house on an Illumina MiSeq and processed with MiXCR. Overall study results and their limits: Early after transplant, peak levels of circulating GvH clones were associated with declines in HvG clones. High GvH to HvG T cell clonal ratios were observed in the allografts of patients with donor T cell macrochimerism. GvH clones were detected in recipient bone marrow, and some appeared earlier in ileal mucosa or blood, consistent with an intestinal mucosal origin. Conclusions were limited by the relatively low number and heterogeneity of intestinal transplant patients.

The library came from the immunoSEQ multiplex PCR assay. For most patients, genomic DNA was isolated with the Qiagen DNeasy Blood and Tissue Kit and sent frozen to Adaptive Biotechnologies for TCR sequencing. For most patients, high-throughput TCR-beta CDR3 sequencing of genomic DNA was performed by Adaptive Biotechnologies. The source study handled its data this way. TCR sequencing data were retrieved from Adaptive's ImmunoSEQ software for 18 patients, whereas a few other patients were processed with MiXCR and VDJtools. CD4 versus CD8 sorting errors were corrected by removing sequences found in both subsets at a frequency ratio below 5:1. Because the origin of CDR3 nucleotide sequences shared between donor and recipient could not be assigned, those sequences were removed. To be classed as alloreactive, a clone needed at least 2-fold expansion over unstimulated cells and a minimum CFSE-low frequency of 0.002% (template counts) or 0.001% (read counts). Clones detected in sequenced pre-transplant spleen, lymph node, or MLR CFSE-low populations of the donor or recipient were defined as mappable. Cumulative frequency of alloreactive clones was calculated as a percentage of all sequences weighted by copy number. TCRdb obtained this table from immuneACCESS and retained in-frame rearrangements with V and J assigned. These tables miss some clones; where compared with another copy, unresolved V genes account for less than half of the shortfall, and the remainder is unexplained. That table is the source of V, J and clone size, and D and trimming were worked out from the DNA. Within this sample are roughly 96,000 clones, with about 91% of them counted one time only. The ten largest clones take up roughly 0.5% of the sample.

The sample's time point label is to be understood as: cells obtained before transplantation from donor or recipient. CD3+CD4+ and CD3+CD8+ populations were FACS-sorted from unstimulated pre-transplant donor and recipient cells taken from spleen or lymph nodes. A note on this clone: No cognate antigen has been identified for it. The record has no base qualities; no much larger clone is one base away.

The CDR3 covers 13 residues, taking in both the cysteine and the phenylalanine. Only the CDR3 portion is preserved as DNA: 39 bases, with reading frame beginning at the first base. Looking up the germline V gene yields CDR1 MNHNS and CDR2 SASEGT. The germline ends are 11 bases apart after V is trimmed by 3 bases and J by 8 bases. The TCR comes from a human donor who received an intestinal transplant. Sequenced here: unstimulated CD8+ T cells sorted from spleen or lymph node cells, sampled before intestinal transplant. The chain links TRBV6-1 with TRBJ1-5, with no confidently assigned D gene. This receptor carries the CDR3 CASSDLPGKPQHF. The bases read TGTGCCAGCAGTGACTTACCAGGAAAGCCCCAGCATTTT.